Listed below are T cell receptor beta chains from one sample, sequenced in a study of cytomegalovirus exposure and HLA in healthy donors. Some clones are missing from TCRdb's copy, which holds only in-frame ones; the method was immunoSEQ multiplex PCR. The table has around 150,000 clones, 75% to 85% seen once. Sequences were obtained from PBMCs. The receptors derive from a woman between 35 and 50 years old in good health and CMV-seronegative. Each CDR3 is given with its conserved first and last residue. Fields, in order: CDR3 length, clone size, V gene, D gene, J gene, CDR3 protein, CDR3 DNA. A D gene is named only where the DNA matches it firmly. Some rows mark clone size as missing; the rest say once, few, many or name a class of expanded clone.

>12|-|TRBV19|-|TRBJ1-5
CASRGGVQPQHF
TGTGCCAGTAGGGGCGGGGTTCAGCCCCAGCATTTT
>18|-|TRBV7-9|-|TRBJ1-6
CASSPSTRQSTYNSPLHF
TGTGCCAGCAGCCCATCGACTCGCCAGAGCACCTATAATTCACCCCTCCACTTT
>16|-|TRBV5-1|TRBD1|TRBJ1-6
CASSSGTAPGGSPLHF
TGCGCCAGCAGCTCTGGGACAGCCCCAGGGGGTTCACCCCTCCACTTT
>15|once|TRBV5-4|-|TRBJ1-2
CASSFPGGTNYGYTF
TGTGCCAGCAGCTTTCCCGGGGGGACTAACTATGGCTACACCTTC
>14|-|TRBV7-2|TRBD1|TRBJ1-3
CASSLGDSKNTIYF
TGTGCCAGCAGCTTAGGGGACAGTAAAAACACCATATATTTT
>16|once|TRBV29-1|TRBD1|TRBJ2-7
CSVEDKQGGSSYEQYF
TGCAGCGTTGAAGATAAACAGGGGGGAAGCTCCTACGAGCAGTACTTC
>15|-|TRBV5-1|TRBD1|TRBJ2-5
CASSSFGQGAETQYF
TGCGCCAGCAGCTCCTTCGGACAGGGGGCAGAGACCCAGTACTTC
>18|-|TRBV28|-|TRBJ1-6
CASDMGHRIISYNSPLHF
TGTGCCAGCGATATGGGACATAGGATTATCTCCTATAATTCACCCCTCCACTTT
>16|-|TRBV6-6|-|TRBJ2-3
CASSRTAPRVTDTQYF
TGTGCCAGCAGTAGGACAGCTCCGAGAGTGACAGATACGCAGTATTTT
>12|-|TRBV7-9|TRBD2|TRBJ2-7
CASSQTSGEQYF
TGTGCCAGCAGCCAGACTAGCGGGGAGCAGTACTTC
>13|-|TRBV2|-|TRBJ2-1
CASSESSYNEQFF
TGTGCCAGCAGTGAATCCAGCTACAATGAGCAGTTCTTC
>16|-|TRBV4-1|-|TRBJ1-2
CASSLGETETNYGYTF
TGCGCCAGCAGCCTCGGAGAGACAGAGACTAACTATGGCTACACCTTC
>14|-|TRBV19|TRBD1|TRBJ1-2
CASIEQGASYGYTF
TGTGCCAGTATCGAGCAGGGGGCCTCCTATGGCTACACCTTC
>15|-|TRBV15|TRBD1|TRBJ1-1
CATSREGAGGTEAFF
TGTGCCACCAGCAGAGAGGGGGCAGGGGGGACTGAAGCTTTCTTT
>15|-|TRBV28|-|TRBJ1-1
CASSPGGTMNTEAFF
TGTGCCAGCAGTCCGGGAGGAACCATGAACACTGAAGCTTTCTTT
>16|-|TRBV5-1|TRBD1|TRBJ1-2
CASSLGDRGSNYGYTF
TGCGCCAGCAGCTTGGGGGACAGGGGGTCGAACTATGGCTACACTTTC
>13|once|TRBV18|-|TRBJ2-2
CASSPQETGELFF
TGTGCCAGCTCACCACAGGAGACCGGGGAGCTGTTTTTT
>14|few|TRBV6-5|-|TRBJ1-1
CASSYHTMNTEAFF
TGTGCCAGCAGTTACCACACAATGAACACTGAAGCTTTCTTT
>14|-|TRBV5-6|-|TRBJ2-5
CASSLRESQETQYF
TGTGCCAGCAGCTTACGGGAGAGCCAAGAGACCCAGTACTTC
>15|-|TRBV18|TRBD1|TRBJ1-5
CASSPRTGDRQPQHF
TGTGCCAGCTCACCCCGGACAGGGGATCGTCAGCCCCAGCATTTT
>13|-|TRBV30|TRBD1|TRBJ1-5
CAWSGTGDQPQHF
TGTGCCTGGTCCGGGACAGGGGATCAGCCCCAGCATTTT
>14|-|TRBV5-4|-|TRBJ1-2
CASSLAFGTNGYTF
TGTGCCAGCAGCTTGGCCTTTGGGACAAATGGCTACACCTTC
>18|-|TRBV9|-|TRBJ1-3
CASSVATGGGSGGNTIYF
TGTGCCAGCAGCGTAGCTACCGGGGGGGGCAGCGGTGGAAACACCATATATTTT
>18|many|TRBV28|TRBD1|TRBJ1-2
CASRPRHPDRVESYGYTF
TGTGCCAGCAGGCCCAGACACCCCGACAGGGTAGAGTCCTATGGCTACACCTTC
>12|-|TRBV5-1|-|TRBJ1-1
CASSTTQNEAFF
TGCGCCAGCAGCACGACACAAAATGAAGCTTTCTTT
>13|-|TRBV4-3|-|TRBJ1-2
CASSQERTGGYTF
TGCGCCAGCAGCCAAGAACGAACCGGTGGCTACACCTTC
>14|-|TRBV7-2|-|TRBJ1-2
CASSLYAGTGGYTF
TGTGCCAGCAGCTTATACGCAGGGACTGGGGGCTACACCTTC
>12|-|TRBV6-6|-|TRBJ2-2
CASSPRGGELFF
TGTGCCAGCAGTCCCCGGGGCGGGGAGCTGTTTTTT
>14|-|TRBV5-1|-|TRBJ2-3
CASSLRLETDTQYF
TGCGCCAGCAGCTTACGACTAGAGACAGATACGCAGTATTTT
>16|-|TRBV6-1|TRBD1|TRBJ1-2
CASSGKNDRGSAGYTF
TGTGCCAGCAGTGGGAAAAACGACAGGGGATCGGCCGGCTACACCTTC
>20|-|TRBV4-2|-|TRBJ1-4
CASSQEVGAVSSRTNEKLFF
TGTGCCAGCAGCCAAGAAGTGGGGGCGGTTTCGTCTAGGACTAATGAAAAACTGTTTTTT
>12|-|TRBV28|-|TRBJ1-5
CASRGGGQPQHF
TGTGCCAGCAGGGGGGGAGGGCAGCCCCAGCATTTT
>18|-|TRBV7-2|TRBD2|TRBJ2-3
CASSLAWLAGGGADTQYF
TGTGCCAGCAGCTTAGCTTGGCTAGCGGGGGGCGGGGCAGATACGCAGTATTTT
>14|once|TRBV9|TRBD1|TRBJ1-4
CASSVGTGVEKLFF
TGTGCCAGCAGCGTCGGGACAGGGGTTGAAAAACTGTTTTTT
>14|-|TRBV10-3|-|TRBJ1-2
CAITAGTYNYGYTF
TGTGCCATCACCGCGGGGACCTATAACTATGGCTACACCTTC
>13|few|TRBV7-3|-|TRBJ2-7
CASSPAGMDEQYF
TGTGCCAGCAGCCCTGCGGGGATGGACGAGCAGTACTTC
>16|-|TRBV11-2|TRBD1|TRBJ2-5
CASSLRGPGSARTQYF
TGTGCCAGCAGCCTTAGGGGGCCAGGCTCTGCAAGGACCCAGTACTTC
>15|few|TRBV7-6|TRBD1|TRBJ2-5
CASSFGTGGEETQYF
TGTGCCAGCAGCTTCGGGACAGGGGGCGAAGAGACCCAGTACTTC
>14|-|TRBV19|-|TRBJ1-1
CASSIYGLSTEAFF
TGTGCCAGTAGTATCTATGGTCTGAGCACTGAAGCTTTCTTT
>14|-|TRBV11-3|-|TRBJ1-1
CASSPRAGRGGAFF
TGTGCCAGCAGCCCCCGAGCAGGGAGGGGCGGAGCTTTCTTT
>16|once|TRBV19|TRBD1|TRBJ1-5
CASSERTGHIHQPQHF
TGTGCCAGTAGTGAACGGACAGGGCATATCCATCAGCCCCAGCATTTT
>18|-|TRBV27|TRBD1|TRBJ1-6
CASSLSKSGTGYNSPLHF
TGTGCCAGCAGTTTATCGAAATCCGGGACAGGGTATAATTCACCCCTCCACTTT
>13|-|TRBV5-6|TRBD1|TRBJ2-3
CASQRTGADTQYF
TGTGCCAGCCAACGTACAGGGGCAGATACGCAGTATTTT
>15|-|TRBV15|-|TRBJ1-4
CATSRDRQFGEKLFF
TGTGCCACCAGCAGAGATAGACAATTTGGGGAAAAACTGTTTTTT
>16|-|TRBV5-1|TRBD1|TRBJ2-7
CASSLTGTGSSYEQYF
TGCGCCAGCAGCCTAACCGGGACAGGGTCCTCCTACGAGCAGTACTTC
>15|-|TRBV5-6|TRBD1|TRBJ2-7
CASSSSGTGGYEQYF
TGTGCCAGCAGCTCCTCCGGGACAGGGGGCTACGAGCAGTACTTC